This is a list of T cell receptor beta chains from one sample in a study of molecular identifiers for immune sequencing clone quantification. One entry per CDR3 protein results from TCRdb running MiXCR on the PCR reads. There are about 640,000 distinct CDR3 sequences in the sample; 15% to 20% occur only once, and roughly 0.9% lies in the top ten. The sample consisted of naive CD8+ T cells from blood, with Jurkat cell RNA spiked in. The receptor set was obtained from a human donor in good health. Some libraries in this study had Jurkat cell RNA spiked in. Both conserved end residues are part of each CDR3. D genes are given only for firm matches. Rows may omit the clone size; those that give it use once, few, many or a size class.

>TRBV7-9|TRBD2|TRBJ2-3|many
CASSSRGTSGESTDTQYF
TGTGCCAGCAGCTCCAGGGGGACTAGCGGGGAGAGCACAGATACGCAGTATTTT
>TRBV11-2|.|TRBJ2-7|.
CASSSWLPNISYEQYF
TGTGCCAGCAGCTCCTGGCTGCCAAATATATCCTACGAGCAGTACTTC
>TRBV28|.|TRBJ2-7|many
CASSFQGGPAYYEQYF
TGTGCCAGCAGTTTCCAGGGAGGACCGGCTTACTACGAGCAGTACTTC
>TRBV21-1|.|TRBJ1-5|few
CASSNSGRNRKSAGSNQPQHF
TGTGCCAGCAGCAATAGTGGCCGGAACAGGAAGAGCGCGGGAAGCAATCAGCCCCAGCATTTT
>TRBV4-3|.|TRBJ1-5|many
CASSQDIGFSQPQHF
TGCGCCAGCAGCCAAGATATAGGGTTTTCGCAGCCCCAGCATTTT
>TRBV6-5|.|TRBJ1-5|many
CASNYYIGGSGLGNQPQHF
TGTGCCAGCAACTATTACATCGGGGGTTCAGGGTTGGGCAATCAGCCCCAGCATTTT
>TRBV28|TRBD2|TRBJ2-7|many
CASSLSPTSGGYEQYF
TGTGCCAGCAGTTTATCCCCGACTAGCGGGGGCTACGAGCAGTACTTC
>TRBV24-1|.|TRBJ1-1|few
CATSGGGTEAFF
TGTGCCACCAGTGGGGGGGGCACTGAAGCTTTCTTT
>TRBV9|.|TRBJ1-2|.
CASSVPGRSANHGYTF
TGTGCCAGCAGCGTACCCGGACGCTCAGCTAACCATGGCTACACCTTC
>TRBV30|.|TRBJ2-7|few
CAWNGGSRDEQYF
TGTGCCTGGAATGGAGGTAGCCGGGACGAGCAGTACTTC
>TRBV5-1|.|TRBJ1-5|many
CASSHSYSNQPQHF
TGCGCCAGCAGCCATAGCTATAGCAATCAGCCCCAGCATTTT
>TRBV12-3/TRBV12-4|TRBD1|TRBJ2-7|many
CASSPGTGPDEQYF
TGTGCCAGCAGTCCCGGGACAGGGCCCGACGAGCAGTACTTC
>TRBV7-2|.|TRBJ2-7|many
CASSFIHSSSYEQYF
TGTGCCAGCAGCTTTATACACTCCAGCTCCTACGAGCAGTACTTC
>TRBV11-3|.|TRBJ1-5|few
CASSFAKNQPQHF
TGTGCCAGCAGCTTTGCGAAAAATCAGCCCCAGCATTTT
>TRBV4-1|.|TRBJ2-1|.
CASSQDSANLYNEQFF
TGCGCCAGCAGCCAAGATTCGGCGAACCTATACAATGAGCAGTTCTTC
>TRBV29-1|TRBD2|TRBJ2-3|many
CSAVLAGGSDTQYF
TGCAGCGCCGTCCTAGCGGGGGGATCAGATACGCAGTATTTT
>TRBV6-5|.|TRBJ2-2|many
CASSYGLAHTGELFF
TGTGCCAGCAGTTACGGGTTAGCTCATACCGGGGAGCTGTTTTTT
>TRBV27|TRBD1|TRBJ1-5|many
CASSSQGAQSNQPQHF
TGTGCCAGCAGTTCACAGGGGGCGCAGAGCAATCAGCCCCAGCATTTT
>TRBV28|.|TRBJ2-2|.
CASSYRGGRAGELFF
TGTGCCAGCAGTTATAGGGGAGGTCGGGCCGGGGAGCTGTTTTTT
>TRBV28|TRBD2|TRBJ2-5|many
CASSLTLLAVQETQYF
TGTGCCAGCAGTTTAACTTTACTAGCGGTCCAAGAGACCCAGTACTTC
>TRBV6-5|.|TRBJ1-4|.
CARSLPGGAATNEELFF
TGTGCCCGCAGCCTCCCCGGAGGAGCGGCAACTAATGAAGAACTGTTTTTT
>TRBV7-9|.|TRBJ1-3|few
CASSLPGAGNTIYF
TGTGCCAGCAGCCTGCCAGGGGCTGGAAACACCATATATTTT
>TRBV20-1|TRBD1|TRBJ2-2|few
CSARLSDRGLIGELFF
TGCAGTGCTCGACTTTCAGACAGGGGGCTGATCGGGGAGCTGTTTTTT
>TRBV4-3|TRBD1|TRBJ2-7|few
CASSQSRQGAYEQYF
TGCGCCAGCAGCCAATCGAGGCAGGGGGCCTACGAGCAGTACTTC
>TRBV5-1|TRBD1|TRBJ2-1|.
CASSLYKGTGSGNEQFF
TGCGCCAGCAGCTTGTACAAAGGGACAGGGAGTGGCAATGAGCAGTTCTTC
>TRBV20-1|.|TRBJ2-3|.
CSARDRTVLISTDTQYF
TGCAGTGCTAGAGATCGGACGGTACTAATAAGCACAGATACGCAGTATTTT
>TRBV13|TRBD1|TRBJ1-1|many
CASSLGEGATEAFF
TGTGCCAGCAGCTTAGGCGAGGGGGCAACTGAAGCTTTCTTT
>TRBV6-2/TRBV6-3|TRBD2|TRBJ2-7|.
CASSQLGTSEAYEQYF
TGTGCCAGCAGTCAATTGGGGACTAGCGAGGCCTACGAGCAGTACTTC
>TRBV7-2|.|TRBJ1-4|many
CASSLFISGGDEKLFF
TGTGCCAGCAGCCTATTTATTTCGGGGGGGGATGAAAAACTGTTTTTT
>TRBV24-1|.|TRBJ2-3|.
CATSDGQFTTDTQYF
TGTGCCACCAGTGATGGACAGTTTACCACAGATACGCAGTATTTT
>TRBV4-3|.|TRBJ2-7|.
CASSQDRTASYEQYF
TGCGCCAGCAGCCAAGATCGGACAGCTTCCTACGAGCAGTACTTC
>TRBV11-2|TRBD2|TRBJ2-5|many
CASSHLGTNQETQYF
TGTGCCAGCAGCCACCTCGGGACTAACCAAGAGACCCAGTACTTC
>TRBV24-1|.|TRBJ2-7|.
CATSDSVQGSRSYEQYF
TGTGCCACCAGTGATTCGGTCCAGGGAAGTCGATCCTACGAGCAGTACTTC
>TRBV14|.|TRBJ2-3|many
CASSQDMGPAADTQYF
TGTGCCAGCAGCCAAGACATGGGTCCAGCGGCAGATACGCAGTATTTT
>TRBV12-3/TRBV12-4|.|TRBJ1-6|.
CASSKGFRGSGNSPLHF
TGTGCCAGCAGTAAAGGGTTCAGGGGAAGTGGTAATTCACCCCTCCACTTT
>TRBV7-3|.|TRBJ2-2|.
CASSLTSGTNGEPFF
TGTGCCAGCAGCTTAACCTCGGGAACAAACGGGGAGCCGTTTTTT
>TRBV18|TRBD2|TRBJ2-3|few
CASSPPGLAGVAADTQYF
TGTGCCAGCTCACCACCGGGCTTGGCGGGAGTAGCGGCAGATACGCAGTATTTT
>TRBV4-3|TRBD1|TRBJ2-7|many
CASSQGNRGPAYEQYF
TGCGCCAGCAGCCAAGGTAACAGGGGGCCCGCCTACGAGCAGTACTTC
>TRBV20-1|.|TRBJ2-7|few
CSAGGRGVSHEQYF
TGCAGTGCTGGTGGCAGGGGGGTTTCCCACGAGCAGTACTTC
>TRBV6-2/TRBV6-3|.|TRBJ2-3|.
CASMAGDTQYF
TGTGCCAGCATGGCGGGGGATACGCAGTATTTT
>TRBV28|TRBD2|TRBJ2-5|.
CASTPEERELAETQYF
TGTGCCAGCACCCCTGAGGAGCGGGAGTTAGCGGAGACCCAGTACTTC
>TRBV3-1|TRBD1|TRBJ2-1|many
CASSQVTGTGFNEQFF
TGTGCCAGCAGCCAAGTAACCGGGACAGGGTTTAATGAGCAGTTCTTC
>TRBV19|TRBD2|TRBJ2-1|.
CASSISSGSIYNEQFF
TGTGCCAGTAGTATATCGAGCGGGAGTATTTACAATGAGCAGTTCTTC
>TRBV12-5|.|TRBJ2-3|many
CASGQTEDTQYF
TGTGCTAGTGGACAGACGGAGGATACGCAGTATTTT
>TRBV28|.|TRBJ2-5|many
CASKPRGGGKTQYF
TGTGCCAGCAAACCGCGAGGGGGGGGGAAGACCCAGTACTTC
>TRBV27|.|TRBJ2-7|many
CASRGGYEQYF
TGTGCCAGCAGAGGGGGGTACGAGCAGTACTTC
>TRBV19|TRBD1|TRBJ1-2|.
CASRSADRGPGGYTF
TGTGCCAGTAGATCGGCGGACAGGGGGCCTGGTGGCTACACCTTC
>TRBV6-2/TRBV6-3|.|TRBJ1-1|many
CASSHGLNTEAFF
TGCGCCAGCAGCCACGGGCTGAACACTGAAGCTTTCTTT
>TRBV3-2|.|TRBJ2-1|.
CASSLRDKKANEQFF
TGTGCCAGCAGCCTCCGGGACAAAAAAGCCAATGAGCAGTTCTTC
>TRBV19|.|TRBJ1-1|few
CASSGTHLLGDTEAFF
TGTGCCAGTAGCGGGACTCACCTCCTCGGGGACACTGAAGCTTTCTTT
>TRBV29-1|.|TRBJ2-1|few
CSGGPGTTGYNEQFF
TGCAGCGGGGGCCCCGGGACAACCGGCTACAATGAGCAGTTCTTC
>TRBV4-3|TRBD2|TRBJ2-7|.
CAGSQTGGVYEQYF
TGCGCCGGCAGCCAAACCGGGGGGGTATACGAGCAGTACTTC
>TRBV19|.|TRBJ2-3|few
CASQSFATDTQYF
TGTGCCAGTCAATCTTTTGCCACAGATACGCAGTATTTT